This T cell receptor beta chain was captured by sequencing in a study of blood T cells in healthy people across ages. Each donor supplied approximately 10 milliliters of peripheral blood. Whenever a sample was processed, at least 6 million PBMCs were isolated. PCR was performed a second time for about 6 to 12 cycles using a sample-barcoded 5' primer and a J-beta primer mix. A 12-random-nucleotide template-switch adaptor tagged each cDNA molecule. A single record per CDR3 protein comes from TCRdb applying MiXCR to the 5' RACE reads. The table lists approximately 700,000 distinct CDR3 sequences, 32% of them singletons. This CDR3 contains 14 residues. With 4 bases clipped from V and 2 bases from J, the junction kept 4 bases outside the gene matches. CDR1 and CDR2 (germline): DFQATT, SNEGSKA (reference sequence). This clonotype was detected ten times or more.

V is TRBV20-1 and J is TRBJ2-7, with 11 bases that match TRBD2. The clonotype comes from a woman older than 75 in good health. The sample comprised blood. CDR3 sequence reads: CSANSLAGAYEQYF. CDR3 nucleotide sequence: TGCAGTGCTAATTCACTAGCGGGGGCCTACGAGCAGTACTTC.